These T cell receptor beta chains were read from a single sample in a study of blood T cell repertoires in COVID-19. Data came from immunoSEQ multiplex PCR; TCRdb stores just in-frame clones and leaves some out. The sample includes about 110,000 clones, about 85% of them seen just once. What was sequenced was peripheral blood. Every receptor here comes from a human donor in a cohort sampled during active COVID-19. CDR3s include the opening cysteine and the closing phenylalanine or tryptophan. D genes are given only for firm matches. Clone size appears in some rows only: once, few, many, or a class for an expanded clone.

J	size	D	V	CDR3	DNA
TRBJ1-4	NA	TRBD1	TRBV27	CASSPDRGYATNEKLFF	TGTGCCAGCAGTCCGGACAGGGGGTATGCAACTAATGAAAAACTGTTTTTT
TRBJ1-5	NA	NA	TRBV15	CATSTGGQPQHF	TGTGCCACCAGCACGGGAGGGCAGCCCCAGCATTTT
TRBJ1-1	NA	NA	TRBV10-2	CASGRANTEAFF	TGCGCCAGCGGGAGAGCGAACACTGAAGCTTTCTTT
TRBJ2-5	few	TRBD1	TRBV5-1	CASSPDRMGQETQYF	TGCGCCAGCAGCCCGGACAGGATGGGGCAAGAGACCCAGTACTTC
TRBJ1-3	NA	NA	TRBV29-1	CSADRGNTIYF	TGCAGCGCTGACAGGGGAAACACCATATATTTT
TRBJ1-5	NA	TRBD1	TRBV6-6	CASSWTGSGQPQHF	TGTGCCAGCAGTTGGACAGGGTCAGGTCAGCCCCAGCATTTT
TRBJ2-2	NA	TRBD1	TRBV2	CATSSGQAGELFF	TGTGCCACCTCATCCGGACAGGCCGGGGAGCTGTTTTTT
TRBJ1-3	NA	NA	TRBV18	CASSFGWRQSGNTIYF	TGTGCCAGCTCCTTTGGTTGGCGGCAATCTGGAAACACCATATATTTT
TRBJ2-1	NA	TRBD2	TRBV18	CASSKKREGSYNEQFF	TGTGCCAGCTCAAAGAAGCGGGAGGGCTCCTACAATGAGCAGTTCTTC
TRBJ2-5	NA	NA	TRBV6-5	CASSYGGQETQYF	TGTGCCAGCAGTTACGGAGGGCAAGAGACCCAGTACTTC
TRBJ2-5	NA	TRBD2	TRBV29-1	CSVERQGGETQYF	TGCAGCGTTGAAAGGCAGGGAGGGGAGACCCAGTACTTC
TRBJ1-1	NA	NA	TRBV28	CASSPGEGTEAFF	TGTGCCAGCAGCCCAGGGGAGGGAACTGAAGCTTTCTTT
TRBJ2-3	NA	TRBD2	TRBV5-1	CASTPIAGFTDTQYF	TGCGCCAGCACCCCAATAGCGGGGTTCACAGATACGCAGTATTTT
TRBJ1-3	NA	NA	TRBV28	CASSLLGRGTQAGNTIYF	TGTGCCAGCAGTTTATTAGGAAGGGGGACACAAGCTGGAAACACCATATATTTT
TRBJ2-1	NA	TRBD2	TRBV7-6	CASSLATGLVDEQFF	TGTGCCAGCAGCTTAGCGACGGGACTAGTGGATGAGCAGTTCTTC
TRBJ2-2	once	NA	TRBV6-5	CASRILEDTGELFF	TGTGCCAGCAGGATTTTGGAGGACACCGGGGAGCTGTTTTTT
TRBJ2-7	NA	TRBD2	TRBV29-1	CSVGTSGSYEQYF	TGCAGCGTCGGGACTAGCGGGAGTTACGAGCAGTACTTC
TRBJ2-1	NA	TRBD2	TRBV5-1	CASSLTSGTQYNEQFF	TGCGCCAGCAGCTTGACTAGCGGGACCCAATACAATGAGCAGTTCTTC
TRBJ2-1	NA	TRBD2	TRBV6-5	CASMNAGGPRVEQFF	TGTGCCAGCATGAACGCGGGAGGGCCAAGGGTTGAGCAGTTCTTC
TRBJ2-5	NA	TRBD1	TRBV11-2	CASSYRGKETQYF	TGTGCCAGCAGCTACAGGGGGAAAGAGACCCAGTACTTC
TRBJ1-1	NA	TRBD1	TRBV10-3	CAIRETGINTEAFF	TGTGCCATCAGGGAGACAGGGATAAACACTGAAGCTTTCTTT
TRBJ2-3	NA	TRBD2	TRBV29-1	CSVDGLAGALGTQYF	TGCAGCGTTGACGGGCTAGCGGGCGCTCTGGGTACGCAGTATTTT
TRBJ2-3	NA	NA	TRBV28	CASSLGSRAGTQYF	TGTGCCAGCAGTTTAGGCTCTAGGGCGGGTACGCAGTATTTT
TRBJ2-7	NA	NA	TRBV11-2	CASSGGSRYEQYF	TGTGCCAGCAGCGGGGGGAGCCGGTACGAGCAGTACTTC
TRBJ2-3	NA	NA	TRBV11-2	CASSLLALTFTDTQYF	TGTGCCAGCAGCCTATTAGCGCTAACGTTCACAGATACGCAGTATTTT
TRBJ2-1	NA	TRBD2	TRBV9	CASSPRREGLKSEQFF	TGTGCCAGCAGCCCCCGGCGGGAGGGCCTTAAAAGTGAGCAGTTCTTC
TRBJ1-3	NA	NA	TRBV5-1	CASSLEVGVSGNTIYF	TGCGCCAGCAGCTTGGAAGTCGGGGTCTCTGGAAACACCATATATTTT
TRBJ2-7	NA	NA	TRBV3-1/TRBV3-2	CASSQTLSSYEQYF	TGTGCCAGCAGCCAAACCCTGAGCTCCTACGAGCAGTACTTC
TRBJ2-2	NA	NA	TRBV5-1	CASRPLTAGELFF	TGCGCCAGCAGACCTCTTACGGCCGGGGAGCTGTTTTTT
TRBJ1-3	once	NA	TRBV27	CASRDLGSSGNTIYF	TGTGCCAGCAGGGACCTGGGGAGCTCTGGAAACACCATATATTTT
TRBJ2-5	once	NA	TRBV9	CASSVAQGGETQYF	TGTGCCAGCAGCGTAGCCCAGGGTGGCGAGACCCAGTACTTC
TRBJ2-7	once	NA	TRBV9	CASSVGGGEVYEQYF	TGTGCCAGCAGCGTAGGGGGGGGCGAAGTCTACGAGCAGTACTTC
TRBJ2-1	NA	TRBD2	TRBV10-3	CAISDPSGEGTYNEQFF	TGTGCCATCAGTGACCCTTCCGGGGAGGGTACCTACAATGAGCAGTTCTTC
TRBJ1-1	few	NA	TRBV12-3/TRBV12-4	CASSLGGMAEAFF	TGTGCCAGCAGTTTGGGGGGAATGGCTGAAGCTTTCTTT
TRBJ1-3	NA	NA	TRBV6-5	CASSYSTWTAGNTIYF	TGTGCCAGCAGTTACTCGACATGGACAGCTGGAAACACCATATATTTT
TRBJ1-1	NA	NA	TRBV7-3	CASSPQIGTEAFF	TGTGCCAGCAGCCCCCAGATCGGGACTGAAGCTTTCTTT
TRBJ1-1	NA	TRBD1	TRBV9	CASSAVGQLNTEAFF	TGTGCCAGCAGCGCCGTGGGACAGCTGAACACTGAAGCTTTCTTT
TRBJ1-1	once	NA	TRBV11-2	CASSLVEGTTEAFF	TGTGCCAGCAGCTTGGTCGAGGGAACCACTGAAGCTTTCTTT
TRBJ1-4	NA	TRBD1	TRBV28	CASSSGTGATNEKLFF	TGTGCCAGCAGTTCCGGGACAGGAGCAACTAATGAAAAACTGTTTTTT
TRBJ2-7	NA	TRBD2	TRBV5-4	CASSLDPGLVSEQYF	TGTGCCAGCAGCTTGGACCCAGGACTAGTCTCCGAGCAGTACTTC
TRBJ2-3	NA	NA	TRBV5-1	CASNPGQPTDTQYF	TGCGCCAGCAACCCCGGACAGCCCACAGATACGCAGTATTTT
TRBJ2-7	NA	NA	TRBV5-1	CASSNSISSYEQYF	TGCGCCAGCAGCAACAGTATTAGCTCCTACGAGCAGTACTTC
TRBJ1-4	NA	TRBD1	TRBV4-3	CASSQDTPDRGLGKLFF	TGCGCCAGCAGCCAAGATACCCCGGACAGGGGGCTCGGGAAACTGTTTTTT
TRBJ2-7	NA	NA	TRBV7-8	CASSQGRGSTYEQYF	TGTGCCAGCAGCCAAGGCCGGGGGAGTACCTACGAGCAGTACTTC
TRBJ1-2	few	NA	TRBV5-6	CASSTGLYGYTF	TGTGCCAGCAGCACAGGGCTCTATGGCTACACCTTC
TRBJ2-7	NA	NA	TRBV2	CASGQGRYEQYF	TGTGCCAGCGGGCAGGGGCGCTACGAGCAGTACTTC
TRBJ1-1	NA	NA	TRBV7-9	CASSLKQVNTEAFF	TGTGCCAGCAGCTTAAAACAAGTGAACACTGAAGCTTTCTTT
TRBJ2-2	NA	TRBD2	TRBV7-6	CASSPIPAGANTGELFF	TGTGCCAGCAGCCCAATCCCCGCGGGGGCGAACACCGGGGAGCTGTTTTTT
TRBJ1-3	NA	NA	TRBV5-1	CASRDTRSGNTIYF	TGCGCCAGCAGGGACACCCGATCTGGAAACACCATATATTTT
TRBJ1-6	NA	TRBD1	TRBV2	CASTLATGSNSPLHF	TGTGCCAGCACCCTAGCGACAGGGAGTAATTCACCCCTCCACTTT
TRBJ2-2	NA	NA	TRBV28	CASTTGNTGELFF	TGTGCCAGCACTACAGGGAACACCGGGGAGCTGTTTTTT
TRBJ2-1	NA	NA	TRBV16	CASSPRGGTGNEQFF	TGTGCCAGCAGCCCTCGCGGAGGGACCGGGAATGAGCAGTTCTTC
TRBJ2-7	NA	NA	TRBV5-1	CASSLDPGFPWEQYF	TGCGCCAGCAGCTTGGACCCCGGTTTCCCCTGGGAGCAGTACTTC